This T cell receptor (beta chain) was recovered during a study of cytomegalovirus exposure and HLA in healthy donors. The CDR3 contains 15 residues. V lost 6 bases and J lost 7; bases outside the gene matches: 9. Per germline, CDR1 SGHTA and CDR2 FQGNSA. PCR was performed using 60 Vbeta and 13 Jbeta primers. Libraries were prepared by immunoSEQ multiplex PCR; TCRdb keeps only in-frame clonotypes and omits some of them. The sample holds about 140,000 clones, 78% seen once. The chain combines TRBV7-2 with TRBJ2-2; 9 bases match TRBD1. Sequenced input: PBMCs. This TCR was recovered from a female donor in good health and CMV-seronegative. The CDR3, as DNA: TGTGCCAGCAGTTCCGGGACAGGGTTTCTCGGGGAGCTGTTTTTT. Its translation: CASSSGTGFLGELFF.